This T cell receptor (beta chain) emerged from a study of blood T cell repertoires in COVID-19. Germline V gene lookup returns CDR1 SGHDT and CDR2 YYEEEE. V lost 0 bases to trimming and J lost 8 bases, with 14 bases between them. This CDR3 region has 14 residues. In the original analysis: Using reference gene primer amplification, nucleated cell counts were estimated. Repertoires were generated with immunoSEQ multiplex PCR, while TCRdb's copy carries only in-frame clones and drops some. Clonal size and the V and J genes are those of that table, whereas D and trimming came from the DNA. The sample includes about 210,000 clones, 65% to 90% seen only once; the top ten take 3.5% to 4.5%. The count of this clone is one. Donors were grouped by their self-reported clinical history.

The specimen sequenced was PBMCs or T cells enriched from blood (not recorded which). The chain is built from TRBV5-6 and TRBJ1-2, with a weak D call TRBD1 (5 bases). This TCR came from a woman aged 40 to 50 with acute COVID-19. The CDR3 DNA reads TGTGCCAGCAGCTTGGGGGACTTAAGAGGAGGCTACACCTTC. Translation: CASSLGDLRGGYTF.